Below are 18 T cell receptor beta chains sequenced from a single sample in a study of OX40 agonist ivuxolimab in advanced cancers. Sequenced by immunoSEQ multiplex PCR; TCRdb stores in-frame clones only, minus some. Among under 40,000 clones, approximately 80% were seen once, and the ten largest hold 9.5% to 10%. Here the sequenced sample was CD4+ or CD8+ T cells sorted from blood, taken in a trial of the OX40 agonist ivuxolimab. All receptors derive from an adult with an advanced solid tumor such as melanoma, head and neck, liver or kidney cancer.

The CDR3 reads CASSFWGLVRLKNIQYF. The CDR3 DNA sequence: TGTGCCAGCAGCTTTTGGGGTTTGGTAAGACTAAAAAACATTCAGTACTTC. The V and J genes are TRBV12-1 and TRBJ2-4; the table's D call, TRBD2, has no DNA check behind it. TRBV12-1 is designated a pseudogene. The CDR3 is 17 amino acids.

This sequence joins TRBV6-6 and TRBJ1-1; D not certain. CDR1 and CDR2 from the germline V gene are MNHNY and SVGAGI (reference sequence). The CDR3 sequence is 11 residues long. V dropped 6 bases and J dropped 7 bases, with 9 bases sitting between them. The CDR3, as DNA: TGTGCCAGCAGCCCCGGTAATGAAGCTTTCTTT. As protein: CASSPGNEAFF.

The CDR3 DNA follows: TGTGCCAGCAGTACAACGGGACAGATCAGGTACGAGCAGTACTTC. Its protein product is CASSTTGQIRYEQYF. The V call is TRBV28, the J call TRBJ2-7; 7 nucleotides line up with TRBD1. After removal of 5 bases from V and 4 bases from J, the junction contained 11 bases not matched to a gene. The V gene's germline CDR1 is MDHEN and CDR2 SYDVKM. The CDR3 is made up of 15 amino acids.

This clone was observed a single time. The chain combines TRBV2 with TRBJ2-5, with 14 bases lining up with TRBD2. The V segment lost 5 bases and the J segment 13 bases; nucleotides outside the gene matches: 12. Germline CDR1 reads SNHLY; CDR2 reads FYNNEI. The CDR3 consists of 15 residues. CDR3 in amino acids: CASSTSGTSGSLAYF. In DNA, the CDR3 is TGTGCCAGCAGTACCTCCGGGACTAGCGGGAGCCTAGCGTACTTC.

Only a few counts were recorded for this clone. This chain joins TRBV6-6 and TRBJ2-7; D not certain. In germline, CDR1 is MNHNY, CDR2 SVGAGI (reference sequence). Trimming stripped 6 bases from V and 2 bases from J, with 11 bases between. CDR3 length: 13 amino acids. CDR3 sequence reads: CASREDPPYEQYF. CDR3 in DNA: TGTGCCAGCAGAGAGGACCCTCCCTACGAGCAGTACTTC.

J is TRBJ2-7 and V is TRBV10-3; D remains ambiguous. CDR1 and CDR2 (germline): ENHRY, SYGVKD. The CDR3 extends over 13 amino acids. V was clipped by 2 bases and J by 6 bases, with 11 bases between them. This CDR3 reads CAISEPPPGEQYF. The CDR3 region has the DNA TGTGCCATCAGTGAGCCCCCCCCGGGCGAGCAGTACTTC.

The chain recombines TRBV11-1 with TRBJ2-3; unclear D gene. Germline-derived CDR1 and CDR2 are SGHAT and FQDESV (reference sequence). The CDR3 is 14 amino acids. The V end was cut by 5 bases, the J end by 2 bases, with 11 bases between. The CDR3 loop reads CASSNNGPTDTQYF. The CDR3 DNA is TGTGCCAGCAGCAATAATGGACCCACAGATACGCAGTATTTT. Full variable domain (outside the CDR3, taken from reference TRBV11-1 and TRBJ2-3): EAEVAQSPRYKITEKSQAVAFWCDPISGHATLYWYRQILGQGPELLVQFQDESVVDDSQLPKDRFSAERLKGVDSTLKIQPAELGDSAMYLCASSNNGPTDTQYFGPGTRLTVL.

CDR3 residues: CASSLSPGVTYEQYF. The CDR3 nucleotides read TGTGCCAGCAGCTTAAGCCCGGGTGTAACCTACGAGCAGTACTTC. V usage is TRBV7-3 and J usage is TRBJ2-7; no definite D call. Trimming cost V 1 base and J 2 bases, with 12 bases left between them. The germline V gene encodes CDR1 SGHTA and CDR2 FQGTGA. This CDR3 spans 15 amino acids.

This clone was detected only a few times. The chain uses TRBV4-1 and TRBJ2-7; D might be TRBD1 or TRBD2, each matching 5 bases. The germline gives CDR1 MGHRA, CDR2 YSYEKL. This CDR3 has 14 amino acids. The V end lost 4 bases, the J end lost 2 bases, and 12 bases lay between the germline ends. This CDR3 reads CASSPRDGAYEQYF. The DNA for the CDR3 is TGCGCCAGCAGCCCACGGGACGGGGCCTACGAGCAGTACTTC.

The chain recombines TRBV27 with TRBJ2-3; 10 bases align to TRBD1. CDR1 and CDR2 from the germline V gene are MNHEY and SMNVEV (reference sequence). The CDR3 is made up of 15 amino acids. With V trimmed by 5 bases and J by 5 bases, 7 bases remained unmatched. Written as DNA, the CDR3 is TGTGCCAGCAGTCCGGGACAGGGGTTGGGAGATACGCAGTATTTT. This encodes CASSPGQGLGDTQYF.

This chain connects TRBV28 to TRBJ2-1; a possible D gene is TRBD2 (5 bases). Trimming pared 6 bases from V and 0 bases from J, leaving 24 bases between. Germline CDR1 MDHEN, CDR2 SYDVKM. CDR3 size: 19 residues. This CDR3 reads CASSSPQLRLGNSYNEQFF. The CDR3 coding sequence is TGTGCCAGCAGCTCCCCCCAGTTACGTCTCGGGAACTCCTACAATGAGCAGTTCTTC.

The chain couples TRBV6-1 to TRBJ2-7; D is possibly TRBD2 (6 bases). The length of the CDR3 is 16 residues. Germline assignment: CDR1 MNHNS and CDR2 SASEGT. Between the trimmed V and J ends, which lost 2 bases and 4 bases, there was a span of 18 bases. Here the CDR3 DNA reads TGTGCCAGCAGTGAATTAAGAGGGCTAGCGCGGTACGAGCAGTACTTC. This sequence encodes CASSELRGLARYEQYF.

CDR3 amino acids: CASSLDGSSLNEKLFF. CDR3 bases: TGCGCCAGCAGCTTGGATGGGTCAAGTCTTAATGAAAAACTGTTTTTT. The chain carries TRBV5-1 and TRBJ1-4; D gene uncertain. V lost 0 bases and J lost 4, with 13 bases in between. The CDR3 is 16 amino acids. Germline lookup yields CDR1 SGHRS and CDR2 YFSETQ.

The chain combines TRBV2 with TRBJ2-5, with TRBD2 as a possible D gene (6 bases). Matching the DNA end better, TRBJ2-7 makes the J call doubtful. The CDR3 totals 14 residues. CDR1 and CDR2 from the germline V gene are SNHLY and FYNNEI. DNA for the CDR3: TGTGCCAGCAGTCCGGGGGTTTCAACCTACGAGCAGTACTTC. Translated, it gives CASSPGVSTYEQYF.

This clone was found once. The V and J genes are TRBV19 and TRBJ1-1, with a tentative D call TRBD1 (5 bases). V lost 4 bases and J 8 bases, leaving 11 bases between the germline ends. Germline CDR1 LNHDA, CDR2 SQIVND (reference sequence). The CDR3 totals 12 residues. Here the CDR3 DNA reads TGTGCCAGTAGTACCCCAGGGATAGAAGCTTTCTTT. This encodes CASSTPGIEAFF. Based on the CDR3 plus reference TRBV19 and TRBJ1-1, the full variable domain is DGGITQSPKYLFRKEGQNVTLSCEQNLNHDAMYWYRQDPGQGLRLIYYSQIVNDFQKGDIAEGYSVSREKKESFPLTVTSAQKNPTAFYLCASSTPGIEAFFGQGTRLTVV.

In DNA, the CDR3 is TGTGCCAGCAGTCCCGAAGGGGCTACGACCTATGGCTACACCTTC. Protein sequence: CASSPEGATTYGYTF. The chain employs TRBV2 and TRBJ1-2, with TRBD1 as a possible D gene (5 bases). V lost 5 bases and J 4 bases, leaving 17 bases between the germline ends. CDR1 SNHLY and CDR2 FYNNEI come from the germline V gene. CDR3 length equals 15 residues. The entire variable domain, with the rest obtained from reference TRBV2 and TRBJ1-2, is as follows: EPEVTQTPSHQVTQMGQEVILRCVPISNHLYFYWYRQILGQKVEFLVSFYNNEISEKSEIFDDQFSVERPDGSNFTLKIRSTKLEDSAMYFCASSPEGATTYGYTFGSGTRLTVV.

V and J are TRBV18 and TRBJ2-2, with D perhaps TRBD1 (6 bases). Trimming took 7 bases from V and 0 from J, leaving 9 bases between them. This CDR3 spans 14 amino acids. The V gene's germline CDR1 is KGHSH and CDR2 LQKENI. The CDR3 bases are TGTGCCAGCTTCGGGACATCGAACACCGGGGAGCTGTTTTTT. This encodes CASFGTSNTGELFF. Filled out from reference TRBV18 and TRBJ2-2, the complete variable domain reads NAGVMQNPRHLVRRRGQEARLRCSPMKGHSHVYWYRQLPEEGLKFMVYLQKENIIDESGMPKERFSAEFPKEGPSILRIQQVVRGDSAAYFCASFGTSNTGELFFGEGSRLTVL.

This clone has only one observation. This CDR3 is CASSLGGRLSSYNEQFF. DNA of the CDR3: TGTGCCAGCAGTTTAGGGGGTCGACTCAGCTCCTACAATGAGCAGTTCTTC. The V call is TRBV28, the J call TRBJ2-1; TRBD1 or TRBD2 may be the D gene (5 bases each). The CDR3 runs to 17 residues. V shed 2 bases and J shed 0 bases, with 14 bases lying between them. Germline lookup yields CDR1 MDHEN and CDR2 SYDVKM.